At least ten counts were recorded for the clone carrying this T cell receptor beta chain. Its specificity is unknown. The CDR3 covers 15 residues. V was pared by 3 bases and J by 1 base, with 3 bases of the junction left unmatched. This sample was included in a study of T cells in Graves' hyperthyroidism and ophthalmopathy. Findings and limits, study-wide: Model-based prediction identified ophthalmopathy a median around 6.7 months prior to its onset.

RNA transcripts were the template for amplifying TCR beta CDR3 regions. During a first-round RT-PCR of the TCR CDR3, the HTBI primer set was used. Using its own MiXCR run on the multiplex PCR reads, TCRdb lists one record per CDR3 protein. The sample has just under 750,000 distinct CDR3 sequences; 30% to 40% are singletons. The receptor's source is a woman aged 40 to 55 with Graves' hyperthyroidism. The V call is TRBV12-3 or TRBV12-4, the J call TRBJ1-1; 9 positions match TRBD1. The specimen sequenced was blood. The CDR3 nucleotides are TGTGCCAGCAGTTTTTCGGGACAGGGGAACACTGAAGCTTTCTTT. Its protein is CASSFSGQGNTEAFF.